Presented here are 11 T cell receptor beta chains from one specimen sequenced in a study of T cell repertoires in cytomegalovirus infection. TCRdb redid the calling of the reads with MiXCR, one entry per CDR3 protein. There are fewer than 1,000,000 distinct CDR3 sequences in the sample; approximately 30% occur only once, and roughly 13% lies in the top ten. These receptors lack a known antigen. Sequencing used cultured CD8+ T cells from PBMCs, obtained from culture after CMV antigen stimulation. The source is a human donor in good health (CMV status not recorded). Some clones in this sample may be carry-over from other donors' samples.

This chain links TRBV7-9 with TRBJ2-5, with TRBD1 matching over 9 bases. Unmatched junction bases numbered 12, after V lost 5 bases and J lost 5 bases. This CDR3 spans 16 amino acids. Germline V CDR1 and CDR2: SEHNR, FQNEAQ (reference sequence). The CDR3 loop is CASSLHPGQGWETQYF. DNA for the CDR3: TGTGCCAGCAGCCTCCATCCGGGACAGGGCTGGGAGACCCAGTACTTC. Variable domain in full (rest from reference TRBV7-9 and TRBJ2-5): DTGVSQNPRHKITKRGQNVTFRCDPISEHNRLYWYRQTLGQGPEFLTYFQNEAQLEKSRLLSDRFSAERPKGSFSTLEIQRTEQGDSAMYLCASSLHPGQGWETQYFGPGTRLLVL.

This clonotype has just a few counts. The rearrangement uses TRBV7-6 and TRBJ2-3; TRBD2 agrees at 9 bases. This CDR3 is 17 amino acids long. CDR1 and CDR2 (germline): SGHVS, FNYEAQ. The J segment lost 1 base and the V segment lost 5 bases, leaving 10 bases of the junction unmatched. The CDR3 sequence: CASSRQIAGVRTDTQYF. The CDR3 DNA follows: TGTGCCAGCAGCCGACAAATAGCGGGGGTTCGCACAGATACGCAGTATTTT.

V and J are TRBV6-2 or TRBV6-3 and TRBJ2-1, with D possibly TRBD2 on 6 matching bases. In germline, CDR1 is MNHEY, CDR2 SVGEGT. This CDR3 has 16 residues. Trimming stripped 4 bases from V and 2 bases from J, with 15 bases between. Written as DNA, the CDR3 is TGTGCCAGCAGTTCCCCCAGAGGGGAGGCCTACAATGAGCAGTTCTTC. It encodes CASSSPRGEAYNEQFF.

This clonotype showed up just a few times. This rearrangement joins TRBV27 to TRBJ2-1; perhaps TRBD1 as D (7 bases). Per germline, CDR1 MNHEY and CDR2 SMNVEV (reference sequence). The CDR3 is made up of 14 amino acids. V was trimmed by 7 bases and J by 5 bases, leaving 15 bases between them. The CDR3 nucleotides read TGTGCCAGCACCCTAGGGGGGACAGACAATGAGCAGTTCTTC. Residues: CASTLGGTDNEQFF.

This clonotype is a singleton in its sample. This sequence joins TRBV5-6 and TRBJ1-2; 10 bases match TRBD1. The trim removed 0 bases at V and 8 bases at J, leaving 13 bases unmatched. CDR3 length: 17 amino acids. Per germline, CDR1 SGHDT and CDR2 YYEEEE. The CDR3 is CASSLGQGAIGSSGYTF. CDR3 nucleotide sequence: TGTGCCAGCAGCTTGGGACAGGGGGCGATTGGAAGCTCGGGCTACACCTTC.

CDR3 region: CASSYPQRTGQSTEAFF. CDR3 nucleotide sequence: TGTGCCAGCAGTTACCCCCAAAGGACAGGGCAGAGCACTGAAGCTTTCTTT. The rearrangement joins TRBV6-5 to TRBJ1-1, with 8 bases fitting TRBD1. Germline V gene data show CDR1 as MNHEY and CDR2 as SVGAGI. The CDR3 runs to 17 residues. With V trimmed by 2 bases and J by 4 bases, 12 bases remained unmatched.

In nucleotides, the CDR3 is TGTGCCAGCTCTGGTAGGGGAGCTCGCAATCAGCCCCAGCATTTT. Translation: CASSGRGARNQPQHF. This chain links TRBV27 with TRBJ1-5; D is possibly TRBD1 (5 bases). V lost 8 bases and J 2 bases, leaving 16 bases between the germline ends. The CDR3 covers 15 residues. Germline V gene data show CDR1 as MNHEY and CDR2 as SMNVEV (reference sequence).

This clonotype was seen a few times. This chain connects TRBV28 to TRBJ2-1; no definite D call. Germline assignment: CDR1 MDHEN and CDR2 SYDVKM. The CDR3 spans 12 residues. V was clipped by 3 bases and J by 8 bases, with 8 bases between them. CDR3 region: CASSFIGYEQFF. The CDR3 nucleotides are TGTGCCAGCAGTTTCATTGGCTATGAGCAGTTCTTC. Together with reference TRBV28 and TRBJ2-1, the CDR3 gives the full variable domain: DVKVTQSSRYLVKRTGEKVFLECVQDMDHENMFWYRQDPGLGLRLIYFSYDVKMKEKGDIPEGYSVSREKKERFSLILESASTNQTSMYLCASSFIGYEQFFGPGTRLTVL.

Only a few counts were recorded for this clonotype. This chain joins TRBV7-8 and TRBJ2-1, with a tentative D call TRBD1 (6 bases). With 5 bases removed from V and 6 bases from J, the gap between germline ends came to 17 bases. Germline V gene lookup returns CDR1 SGHVS and CDR2 FQNEAQ. The CDR3 runs to 15 residues. The CDR3 DNA follows: TGTGCCAGCAGCCCACCCGGTTTGGACAGCAATGAGCAGTTCTTC. This codes for CASSPPGLDSNEQFF.

The chain links TRBV28 to TRBJ2-1, with a tentative D call TRBD1 (7 bases). This CDR3 is 15 amino acids long. Germline values: CDR1 MDHEN, CDR2 SYDVKM. V was pared by 2 bases and J by 5 bases, with 13 bases between. The CDR3 here is CASSLVGGTDNEQFF. The DNA of the CDR3 is TGTGCCAGCAGTTTAGTCGGCGGGACAGACAATGAGCAGTTCTTC.

In this sample, this clonotype turned up a few times. The V gene is TRBV7-3, the J gene TRBJ2-2, with unresolved D. CDR1 is SGHTA and CDR2 is FQGTGA in the germline V gene. With 1 base removed from V and 6 bases from J, the gap between germline ends came to 9 bases. CDR3 size: 14 residues. CDR3 protein: CASSLKGSAGELFF. The CDR3 DNA is TGTGCCAGCAGCTTAAAGGGATCCGCCGGGGAGCTGTTTTTT.